These T cell receptor beta chains were read from a single sample in a study of breast tumors, draining lymph nodes, adjacent tissues. One entry per CDR3 protein, called by TCRdb with MiXCR from the multiplex PCR reads. The table lists tens of thousands of distinct CDR3 sequences, roughly 23% of them singletons. Sequenced input: breast tumor tissue. These TCRs come from a female donor with breast cancer. Some clones in this sample may be carry-over from other donors' samples. The CDR3 runs from the conserved cysteine through the conserved F or W. The D gene is left open where the match is weak. The size entry is marked missing in some rows and otherwise reads once, few, many or a size class.

clone_size: many; cdr3_length: 16; d_call: .; v_call: TRBV5-6; j_call: TRBJ2-4; cdr3_aa: CASSPTGTFYKNIQYF; cdr3_nt: TGTGCCAGCAGCCCAACCGGGACGTTTTATAAAAACATTCAGTACTTC
clone_size: many; cdr3_length: 18; d_call: .; v_call: TRBV2; j_call: TRBJ1-6; cdr3_aa: CASSGSLLDSQLGSPLHF; cdr3_nt: TGTGCCAGCAGTGGATCCCTTTTGGACAGTCAGCTCGGTTCACCCCTCCACTTT
clone_size: many; cdr3_length: 15; d_call: .; v_call: TRBV11-2; j_call: TRBJ2-7; cdr3_aa: CASSPPGTLRGEQYF; cdr3_nt: TGTGCCAGCAGCCCCCCCGGGACCTTACGTGGAGAGCAGTACTTC
clone_size: many; cdr3_length: 14; d_call: .; v_call: TRBV20-1; j_call: TRBJ2-2; cdr3_aa: CSASRRRDTGELFF; cdr3_nt: TGCAGTGCTAGTCGGAGGAGAGACACCGGGGAGCTGTTTTTT
clone_size: few; cdr3_length: 15; d_call: .; v_call: TRBV5-1; j_call: TRBJ2-1; cdr3_aa: CASSLEGGAYNEQFF; cdr3_nt: TGCGCCAGCAGCTTGGAAGGGGGGGCCTACAATGAGCAGTTCTTC
clone_size: many; cdr3_length: 13; d_call: .; v_call: TRBV5-1; j_call: TRBJ1-5; cdr3_aa: CASSHSMGQPQHF; cdr3_nt: TGCGCCAGCAGCCATTCGATGGGGCAGCCCCAGCATTTT
clone_size: many; cdr3_length: 15; d_call: .; v_call: TRBV6-5; j_call: TRBJ1-3; cdr3_aa: CASSYDRSTGNTIYF; cdr3_nt: TGTGCCAGCAGTTACGACAGGAGTACTGGAAACACCATATATTTT
clone_size: many; cdr3_length: 16; d_call: .; v_call: TRBV11-2; j_call: TRBJ1-2; cdr3_aa: CASSHGRSIPNYGYTF; cdr3_nt: TGTGCCAGCAGCCATGGGCGATCCATACCTAACTATGGCTACACCTTC
clone_size: many; cdr3_length: 18; d_call: TRBD2; v_call: TRBV7-3; j_call: TRBJ2-1; cdr3_aa: CASSPGLAGPRSYNEQFF; cdr3_nt: TGTGCCAGCAGCCCGGGACTAGCGGGGCCGCGCTCCTACAATGAGCAGTTCTTC
clone_size: many; cdr3_length: 15; d_call: TRBD1; v_call: TRBV6-1; j_call: TRBJ1-6; cdr3_aa: CASSEGDRGNSPLHF; cdr3_nt: TGTGCCAGCAGTGAAGGGGACAGGGGTAATTCACCCCTCCACTTT
clone_size: many; cdr3_length: 14; d_call: .; v_call: TRBV7-2; j_call: TRBJ2-7; cdr3_aa: CASSPTGFNGEQYF; cdr3_nt: TGTGCCAGCAGTCCAACAGGGTTTAACGGCGAGCAGTACTTC
clone_size: .; cdr3_length: 13; d_call: .; v_call: TRBV20-1; j_call: TRBJ2-7; cdr3_aa: CSALPGQGYEQYF; cdr3_nt: TGCAGTGCCCTACCGGGACAAGGTTACGAGCAGTACTTC
clone_size: many; cdr3_length: 12; d_call: .; v_call: TRBV10-3; j_call: TRBJ1-6; cdr3_aa: CAIRDTNSPLHF; cdr3_nt: TGTGCCATCCGGGACACTAATTCACCCCTCCACTTT
clone_size: many; cdr3_length: 14; d_call: .; v_call: TRBV11-2; j_call: TRBJ1-2; cdr3_aa: CASSFNGLQRGYTF; cdr3_nt: TGTGCCAGCAGCTTTAACGGGTTACAGCGTGGCTACACCTTC
clone_size: many; cdr3_length: 12; d_call: .; v_call: TRBV6-6; j_call: TRBJ2-1; cdr3_aa: CASRVLVNEQFF; cdr3_nt: TGTGCCAGCAGGGTACTAGTCAATGAGCAGTTCTTC
clone_size: many; cdr3_length: 15; d_call: TRBD1; v_call: TRBV6-6; j_call: TRBJ1-5; cdr3_aa: CASTKTGSSNQPQHF; cdr3_nt: TGTGCCAGCACAAAGACAGGGTCGAGCAATCAGCCCCAGCATTTT
clone_size: many; cdr3_length: 13; d_call: .; v_call: TRBV6-1; j_call: TRBJ1-2; cdr3_aa: CASRTQGGYGYTF; cdr3_nt: TGTGCCAGCAGGACACAGGGCGGCTATGGCTACACCTTC
clone_size: many; cdr3_length: 14; d_call: TRBD2; v_call: TRBV4-1; j_call: TRBJ2-1; cdr3_aa: CASSRTSGTNEQFF; cdr3_nt: TGCGCCAGCAGCCGGACTAGCGGCACCAATGAGCAGTTCTTC
clone_size: many; cdr3_length: 13; d_call: .; v_call: TRBV19; j_call: TRBJ2-5; cdr3_aa: CASSTSYFETQYF; cdr3_nt: TGTGCCAGTAGTACAAGCTATTTCGAGACCCAGTACTTC
clone_size: many; cdr3_length: 12; d_call: TRBD1; v_call: TRBV28; j_call: TRBJ1-6; cdr3_aa: CASKQGASPLHF; cdr3_nt: TGTGCCAGCAAACAGGGGGCCTCACCCCTCCACTTT
clone_size: many; cdr3_length: 15; d_call: .; v_call: TRBV3-1; j_call: TRBJ1-5; cdr3_aa: CASSQEGGTNQPQHF; cdr3_nt: TGTGCCAGCAGCCAAGAGGGGGGGACCAATCAGCCCCAGCATTTT
clone_size: many; cdr3_length: 17; d_call: .; v_call: TRBV10-2; j_call: TRBJ2-5; cdr3_aa: CASSVVGSARTAGTQYF; cdr3_nt: TGCGCCAGCAGCGTAGTTGGTAGCGCGCGGACGGCAGGGACCCAGTACTTC
clone_size: many; cdr3_length: 13; d_call: TRBD1; v_call: TRBV15; j_call: TRBJ1-2; cdr3_aa: CATSKGTGFGYTF; cdr3_nt: TGTGCCACCAGCAAGGGGACAGGGTTTGGCTACACCTTC
clone_size: many; cdr3_length: 12; d_call: .; v_call: TRBV5-5; j_call: TRBJ1-4; cdr3_aa: CASSLDAAGLFF; cdr3_nt: TGTGCCAGCAGCCTAGACGCGGCCGGACTGTTTTTT
clone_size: medium-sized; cdr3_length: 16; d_call: TRBD1; v_call: TRBV5-6; j_call: TRBJ1-6; cdr3_aa: CASSATDRAYNSPLHF; cdr3_nt: TGTGCCAGCAGCGCGACCGACAGGGCGTATAATTCACCCCTCCACTTT
clone_size: many; cdr3_length: 14; d_call: .; v_call: TRBV20-1; j_call: TRBJ1-4; cdr3_aa: CSARPPGKDEKLFF; cdr3_nt: TGCAGTGCTAGACCCCCAGGGAAGGATGAAAAACTGTTTTTT
clone_size: many; cdr3_length: 14; d_call: TRBD1; v_call: TRBV7-9; j_call: TRBJ2-7; cdr3_aa: CASSSPGQGYEQYF; cdr3_nt: TGTGCCAGCAGCTCACCGGGACAGGGCTACGAGCAGTACTTC
clone_size: many; cdr3_length: 14; d_call: .; v_call: TRBV2; j_call: TRBJ1-5; cdr3_aa: CASSERVSNQPQHF; cdr3_nt: TGTGCCAGCAGTGAAAGGGTTAGCAATCAGCCCCAGCATTTT
clone_size: many; cdr3_length: 14; d_call: TRBD1; v_call: TRBV9; j_call: TRBJ1-2; cdr3_aa: CASSVAAGGDFYTF; cdr3_nt: TGTGCCAGCAGCGTAGCTGCAGGGGGGGACTTTTACACCTTC
clone_size: .; cdr3_length: 11; d_call: .; v_call: TRBV29-1; j_call: TRBJ1-2; cdr3_aa: CSVERSHGYTF; cdr3_nt: TGCAGCGTTGAGCGAAGCCATGGCTACACCTTC